Sequencing of this T cell receptor (beta chain) was carried out in a study of T-cell memory formation after mild COVID-19. The overall study: Across donors, TCR clusters were largely donor specific. Study-wide results and caveats: Contracting CD4+ clones were located mainly in CM and EM, and CD8+ clones in EMRA. Day 15 to 85 contractors were CD4/CD8 balanced; later expanders leaned CD4+.

Note on this clonotype: Its specificity is unknown.

Trimming stripped 0 bases from V and 2 bases from J, with 11 bases between. This CDR3 has 15 residues. The V gene's germline CDR1 is DFQATT and CDR2 SNEGSKA (reference sequence). TCR alpha and TCR beta cDNA libraries carrying sample barcodes and UMIs came from 5'RACE with constant-segment primers. TCRdb reprocessed the 5' RACE reads with MiXCR, giving one entry per CDR3 protein. Of 350,000 or so distinct CDR3 sequences listed, more than 20% are singletons. Material for sequencing was PBMCs or a T cell subset sorted from them (not recorded which). This rearrangement joins TRBV20-1 to TRBJ2-1; tentative D call: TRBD2 (5 bases). The source of this sequence is an adult woman who had mild COVID-19 (a few samples of this study predate the infection). Cell type and time point are not known. CDR3 in DNA: TGCAGTGCTAGAGATGCGGGTCTCCCCTACAATGAGCAGTTCTTC. The encoded protein is CSARDAGLPYNEQFF.